This record concerns one TCR beta chain sequence. The data were obtained in a study of Ad26.COV2.S vaccination and SARS-CoV-2 variants. Assay: immunoSEQ multiplex PCR; the TCRdb copy retains only in-frame clones and omits some. The sample shows around 340,000 clones, around 89% of them seen only once. The treatment was: about 20 received Ad26.COV2.S at low or high dose, single or two shots; about 5 received placebo; per-sample allocation not given. Day 63 following the first vaccine or placebo injection was when the samples were taken. CDR1 MDHEN and CDR2 SYDVKM come from the germline V gene. The CDR3 has 15 residues. Trimming cost V 4 bases and J 5 bases, with 15 bases left between them.

The sequences come from peripheral blood, collected in a trial of Ad26.COV2.S vaccine versus placebo. The receptor was isolated from a person aged 18-60 years who received the Ad26.COV2.S COVID-19 vaccine or a placebo. This sequence joins TRBV28 and TRBJ2-1; tentatively, D is TRBD2 (5 bases). CDR3 amino acids: CASSSIASLDNEQFF. The CDR3 nucleotides read TGTGCCAGCAGTTCCATAGCGTCCCTGGACAATGAGCAGTTCTTC.